This T cell receptor beta chain emerged from a study of T cells after yellow fever vaccination. TCRdb processed the 5' RACE reads anew with MiXCR; each CDR3 protein has one entry. This sample carries about 50,000 distinct CDR3 sequences, 5.7% of them seen once, and the ten largest clones take 30% to 35%. Germline CDR1 and CDR2: LNHDA and SQIVND (reference sequence). Trimming cost V 3 bases and J 5 bases; bases outside gene matches: 3. The CDR3 length is 14 residues. Study-level findings and limits: Researchers cautioned that FACS-sorted repertoires could harbor abundant clonotypes contaminating from the bulk population.

The source is a man aged 18 to 30 who received the YFV17D yellow fever vaccine. Material: PBMCs, either bulk or a sorted T-cell subset (CD4+, CD8+, memory, or dextramer-sorted; not recorded which), obtained on the day of the yellow fever booster vaccination. The chain couples TRBV19 to TRBJ2-1, with TRBD2 matching over 8 bases. CDR3 DNA: TGTGCCAGTAGTATTACGGGGGGGCACAATGAGCAGTTCTTC. It encodes CASSITGGHNEQFF.